This T cell receptor beta chain was documented in a study of blood T cell repertoires in COVID-19. As for the study in general: The United States, Italy and Spain were the sources of the acute and convalescent COVID-19 samples. T cells, B-cell-depleted T cells, or PBMCs provided the cDNA or gDNA that served as material.

Seattle patients were enrolled while actively infected and followed longitudinally. V gave up 0 bases and J gave up 2 bases; unmatched junction bases: 5. The germline V gene has CDR1 KGHSH and CDR2 LQKENI. The CDR3 sequence is 17 residues long. As processed by the authors: Reference gene primer amplification gave estimated nucleated cell counts. Only in-frame clones appear in the TCRdb table, and some are missing; sequencing was by immunoSEQ multiplex PCR. Clone size and V and J calls were adopted from that table, with D and trimming inferred from the DNA. The data show approximately 70,000 clones, with over 60% seen just once and 15% held by the top ten.

The genes are TRBV18 and TRBJ2-1, with 9 bases that match TRBD2. Material for sequencing was peripheral blood. The clonotype comes from a man aged 60-69 years with COVID-19, enrolled during active disease. The CDR3 DNA follows: TGTGCCAGCTCACCACCGGGCGGGGGGGCCCCCTACAATGAGCAGTTCTTC. As protein: CASSPPGGGAPYNEQFF.